This passage covers 26 T cell receptor beta chains from one sample sequenced in a study of human T cells and chemical hapten exposure. Time point of the sample: pre-sensitization, week 0. The treatment: therapeutic diphenylcyclopropenone sensitization with weekly scalp DPC. TCRdb called the RACE reads again in MiXCR, with one record for every CDR3 protein. The sample includes tens of thousands of distinct CDR3 sequences, more than 8% seen only once; the top ten take about 8.9%. Material: whole blood, obtained in connection with sensitization to the hapten diphenylcyclopropenone (DPC). The origin of the receptors is a man aged 35 to 55 with alopecia areata. Some clones in this sample may be carry-over from other donors' samples.

This clonotype was picked up many times. The genes are TRBV5-5 and TRBJ2-1; D is ambiguous. Trimming left V 0 bases short and J 2 bases short, with 9 bases between. The CDR3 spans 15 residues. Germline-derived CDR1 and CDR2 are SGHKS and YYEKEE (reference sequence). CDR3 amino acids: CASSLAVSAYNEQFF. CDR3 nucleotides: TGTGCCAGCAGCTTGGCGGTTTCCGCCTACAATGAGCAGTTCTTC.

The chain has TRBV6-5 and TRBJ2-3; no definite D call. Trimming shortened V by 1 base and J by 2 bases, and 7 bases separated the two germline ends. Per the germline V gene, CDR1 is MNHEY and CDR2 is SVGAGI. The CDR3 runs to 14 residues. The CDR3 DNA follows: TGTGCCAGCAGTTACTGGTCCTACACAGATACGCAGTATTTT. Translating it yields CASSYWSYTDTQYF.

This chain links TRBV10-2 with TRBJ1-5; TRBD1 is a possible D gene (6 bases). The V gene's germline CDR1 is WSHSY and CDR2 SAAADI. The V gene lost 5 bases and the J gene lost 5 bases, with 10 bases spanning the gap. The CDR3 has 13 residues. The CDR3 loop reads CASSSGGHQPQHF. The DNA of the CDR3 is TGCGCCAGCAGTTCCGGGGGGCATCAGCCCCAGCATTTT.

This chain uses TRBV11-1 with TRBJ2-7, with D unclear. Trimming took off 1 base at V and 0 bases at J, with 7 bases between the two ends. The CDR3 extends over 14 amino acids. CDR1 is SGHAT, CDR2 FQDESV, per germline (reference sequence). The CDR3: CASSLGISSYEQYF. CDR3 sequence (DNA): TGTGCCAGCAGCTTAGGGATTAGCTCCTACGAGCAGTACTTC. The variable domain in full, completed from reference TRBV11-1 and TRBJ2-7, reads EAEVAQSPRYKITEKSQAVAFWCDPISGHATLYWYRQILGQGPELLVQFQDESVVDDSQLPKDRFSAERLKGVDSTLKIQPAELGDSAMYLCASSLGISSYEQYFGPGTRLTVT.

The V call is TRBV20-1, the J call TRBJ2-7; the D gene is possibly TRBD2 (6 bases). Per germline, CDR1 DFQATT and CDR2 SNEGSKA (reference sequence). This CDR3 is built from 14 residues. Deletions cut 6 bases from V and 7 bases from J, with 22 bases between. The CDR3 DNA reads TGCAGTGCCCAGTTGCCCGTGCGGGGTGCGGAGCAGTACTTC. This translates into CSAQLPVRGAEQYF.

The rearrangement joins TRBV20-1 to TRBJ2-7; D is perhaps TRBD2 (6 bases). Between the trimmed V and J ends, which lost 3 bases and 5 bases, there was a span of 14 bases. Germline V lookup: CDR1 DFQATT, CDR2 SNEGSKA (reference sequence). The CDR3 length is 13 residues. The CDR3 region is CSARDGRSDEQYF. The CDR3 DNA reads TGCAGTGCTAGGGACGGGAGAAGCGACGAGCAGTACTTC.

The chain couples TRBV7-7 to TRBJ2-1; D is perhaps TRBD1 or TRBD2 (5 bases each). Deletions cut 5 bases from V and 4 bases from J, with 18 bases between. The germline CDR1 and CDR2 sequences are SSHAT and FNYEAQ (reference sequence). The CDR3 is 16 residues long. The CDR3 protein is CASSPTGVGDYNEQFF. The DNA of the CDR3 is TGTGCCAGCAGCCCAACGGGCGTGGGGGATTACAATGAGCAGTTCTTC.

This clonotype was counted between two and nine times. The chain carries TRBV19 and TRBJ2-5, with TRBD1 matching over 8 bases. Losses at the gene ends were 5 bases for V and 3 bases for J; bases not matched to a gene: 11. Per germline, CDR1 LNHDA and CDR2 SQIVND (reference sequence). CDR3 length: 16 residues. DNA for the CDR3: TGTGCCAGTAGTGTCGGGACAGGAGTGGAGGAAGAGACCCAGTACTTC. Its translation is CASSVGTGVEEETQYF.

This clonotype was recorded a few times. This sequence joins TRBV4-1 and TRBJ2-5; the D is unclear. V lost 0 bases and J 6 bases, leaving 17 bases between the germline ends. Germline values: CDR1 MGHRA, CDR2 YSYEKL. The CDR3 extends over 16 amino acids. The DNA for the CDR3 is TGCGCCAGCAGCCAAGATCCTGCAGGCCTGGCGCAGACCCAGTACTTC. Its protein is CASSQDPAGLAQTQYF.

Here the CDR3 reads CSARDATSQKNIQYF. The CDR3 DNA reads as TGCAGTGCTAGAGATGCGACTAGCCAAAAAAACATTCAGTACTTC. V usage is TRBV20-1 and J usage is TRBJ2-4, with 7 bases lining up with TRBD2. Germline values: CDR1 DFQATT, CDR2 SNEGSKA (reference sequence). V lost 0 bases to trimming and J lost 4 bases; unmatched junction nucleotides: 6. CDR3 length equals 15 residues.

This clonotype was counted between two and nine times. This chain joins TRBV3-1 and TRBJ2-5; D not certain. V gave up 6 bases and J gave up 3 bases, with 8 bases separating them. The CDR3 extends over 12 amino acids. Germline-derived CDR1 and CDR2 are LGHDT and YNNKEL (reference sequence). The CDR3 is CASSRMEETQYF. CDR3 DNA: TGTGCCAGCAGTAGGATGGAAGAGACCCAGTACTTC.

This chain joins TRBV6-2 or TRBV6-3 and TRBJ2-1; 8 bases agree with TRBD2. V was clipped by 0 bases and J by 2 bases; unmatched bases: 3. The CDR3 loop spans 16 amino acids. The V gene's germline CDR1 is MNHEY and CDR2 SVGEGT. The CDR3 loop is CASSYSLAGTYNEQFF. The DNA for the CDR3 is TGTGCCAGCAGTTACTCGTTAGCGGGAACCTACAATGAGCAGTTCTTC.

The V and J genes are TRBV9 and TRBJ1-6; D may be TRBD1 (5 bases). Germline V lookup: CDR1 SGDLS, CDR2 YYNGEE. V lost 4 bases, J lost 5 bases, and 10 bases lay in between. The CDR3 is 14 residues long. The DNA of the CDR3 is TGTGCCAGCAGCTACGGGACCCATAATTCACCCCTCCACTTT. Translated, it gives CASSYGTHNSPLHF. Full variable domain (missing parts from reference TRBV9 and TRBJ1-6): DSGVTQTPKHLITATGQRVTLRCSPRSGDLSVYWYQQSLDQGLQFLIQYYNGEERAKGNILERFSAQQFPDLHSELNLSSLELGDSALYFCASSYGTHNSPLHFGNGTRLTVT.

This clonotype was counted many times. This sequence joins TRBV5-1 and TRBJ1-2; possibly TRBD1 for D (5 bases). The CDR3 runs 15 residues. Germline V CDR1 and CDR2: SGHRS, YFSETQ. V was trimmed by 4 bases and J by 4 bases, leaving 17 bases between them. CDR3 in DNA: TGCGCCAGCAGCCCGGGGGACGGATCACTCTATGGCTACACCTTC. Protein: CASSPGDGSLYGYTF. Full variable domain (outside the CDR3, taken from reference TRBV5-1 and TRBJ1-2): KAGVTQTPRYLIKTRGQQVTLSCSPISGHRSVSWYQQTPGQGLQFLFEYFSETQRNKGNFPGRFSGRQFSNSRSEMNVSTLELGDSALYLCASSPGDGSLYGYTFGSGTRLTVV.

The rearrangement joins TRBV6-6 to TRBJ2-2, with D tentatively TRBD2 (6 bases). This CDR3 comprises 13 residues. The V end was cut by 8 bases, the J end by 4 bases, with 11 bases between. Per germline, CDR1 MNHNY and CDR2 SVGAGI (reference sequence). The CDR3 nucleotides read TGTGCCAGCGGGGGGATAGCCACCGGGGAGCTGTTTTTT. This encodes CASGGIATGELFF.

The V call is TRBV9, the J call TRBJ2-7; maybe TRBD1 (6 bases). Deletions cut 0 bases from V and 3 bases from J, with 13 bases between. CDR1 and CDR2 (germline): SGDLS, YYNGEE. This CDR3 is built from 15 residues. CDR3: CASSVGGGESYEQYF. The CDR3 DNA is TGTGCCAGCAGCGTAGGAGGGGGAGAAAGCTACGAGCAGTACTTC.

In its sample, this clonotype was seen many times. This chain connects TRBV13 to TRBJ2-2; 8 positions agree with TRBD2. CDR3 length: 17 residues. J was trimmed by 3 bases and V by 3 bases; bases with no gene match: 9. The V gene's germline CDR1 is PRHDT and CDR2 FYEKMQ (reference sequence). CDR3 nucleotide sequence: TGTGCCAGCAGCTTTTCGGCTAGCGGGTTCGACACCGGGGAGCTGTTTTTT. It is translated as CASSFSASGFDTGELFF.

On this clonotype: A clone one base away is much larger, so this may be a read error. The chain couples TRBV18 to TRBJ2-2; the D gene is possibly TRBD1 (5 bases). The length of the CDR3 is 15 residues. Germline lookup yields CDR1 KGHSH and CDR2 LQKENI. Trimming took off 5 bases at V and 6 bases at J, with 16 bases between the two ends. In DNA form, the CDR3 reads TGTGCCAGCTCATCAGGGCCTGGTGACGCCGGGGAGCTGTTTTTT. Amino acids: CASSSGPGDAGELFF.

There are a few counts of this clonotype. This sequence joins TRBV9 and TRBJ2-3, with 8 positions matching TRBD1. Germline CDR1 and CDR2: SGDLS and YYNGEE. The CDR3 consists of 16 residues. V was clipped by 0 bases and J by 0 bases; unmatched bases: 3. CDR3 region: CASSVAGTGSTDTQYF. The CDR3 nucleotides are TGTGCCAGCAGCGTAGCAGGGACAGGCAGCACAGATACGCAGTATTTT.

A few counts support this clonotype. The chain couples TRBV7-9 to TRBJ2-4, with 7 nucleotides matching TRBD1. Per the germline V gene, CDR1 is SEHNR and CDR2 is FQNEAQ (reference sequence). The V and J ends lost 6 bases and 8 bases, in that order; junction bases with no gene match: 10. CDR3 length equals 14 residues. The CDR3 DNA reads as TGTGCCAGCAGTCAAGGGGGCGACTTGGACATTCAGTACTTC. This sequence encodes CASSQGGDLDIQYF. The complete variable domain, with remaining parts taken from reference TRBV7-9 and TRBJ2-4, reads DTGVSQNPRHKITKRGQNVTFRCDPISEHNRLYWYRQTLGQGPEFLTYFQNEAQLEKSRLLSDRFSAERPKGSFSTLEIQRTEQGDSAMYLCASSQGGDLDIQYFGAGTRLSVL.

CDR3 sequence (DNA): TGTGCCATCAGGGAGGGGCTAGCAGCGTCCGTGGATGAGCAGTTCTTC. Translated: CAIREGLAASVDEQFF. The gene calls are TRBV10-3 and TRBJ2-1, with a tentative D call TRBD2 (6 bases). V was shortened by 6 bases and J by 8 bases, with 23 bases between the two germline ends. This CDR3 has 16 amino acids. From germline, CDR1 is ENHRY and CDR2 SYGVKD.

This chain joins TRBV6-5 and TRBJ2-7; perhaps TRBD1 as D (6 bases). With 2 bases removed from V and 6 bases from J, the gap between germline ends came to 14 bases. CDR3 length: 14 amino acids. Looked up from germline, CDR1 is MNHEY and CDR2 is SVGAGI. This CDR3 reads CASSYEGYRAEQYF. CDR3 in DNA: TGTGCCAGCAGTTACGAAGGCTACAGGGCCGAGCAGTACTTC.

There are many counts of this clonotype. The J gene is TRBJ2-1, the V gene TRBV6-1; 8 nucleotides agree with TRBD2. From germline, CDR1 is MNHNS and CDR2 SASEGT. CDR3 length equals 16 residues. With V trimmed by 3 bases and J by 6 bases, 10 bases remained unmatched. As DNA, the CDR3 is TGTGCCAGCAGTGAGTCTCTCAGCCTAGCGGGCAATGAGCAGTTCTTC. This codes for CASSESLSLAGNEQFF.

The rearrangement joins TRBV19 to TRBJ2-1, with a weak D call TRBD2 (6 bases). Germline values: CDR1 LNHDA, CDR2 SQIVND (reference sequence). Trimming cost V 7 bases and J 1 base, with 11 bases left between them. The CDR3 runs 14 residues. The CDR3 region has the DNA TGTGCCAGTACGAGCGCGGGGTCCTACAATGAGCAGTTCTTC. It codes for CASTSAGSYNEQFF.

The gene calls are TRBV3-1 and TRBJ2-7; 11 bases fit TRBD1. The CDR3 spans 15 residues. Germline assignment: CDR1 LGHDT and CDR2 YNNKEL (reference sequence). V dropped 4 bases and J dropped 2; count of bases not matched to a gene: 4. In DNA form, the CDR3 reads TGTGCCAGCAGCCCTCCGGGACAGGGGGCCTACGAGCAGTACTTC. This encodes CASSPPGQGAYEQYF.

The chain has TRBV6-2 or TRBV6-3 and TRBJ2-2; 9 bases map to TRBD1. The CDR3 totals 13 residues. Germline V lookup: CDR1 MNHEY, CDR2 SVGEGT. J was trimmed by 6 bases and V by 8 bases; bases with no gene match: 4. The DNA of the CDR3 is TGTGCCAGCCGGGACAGGGACTCCGGGGAGCTGTTTTTT. Protein product: CASRDRDSGELFF.